One T cell receptor beta chain is described in this entry. The sample originates from a study of T cell changes during pregnancy in multiple sclerosis. The ends lost 3 bases at V and 5 bases at J; junction bases unmatched: 9. This CDR3 comprises 15 residues. Germline V gives CDR1 SGHRS, CDR2 YFSETQ. Produced via immunoSEQ multiplex PCR; TCRdb's table is partial and in-frame only. The repertoire has more than 35,000 clones, 90% of them found once; the top ten carry about 0.51%. The V call is TRBV5-1, the J call TRBJ2-7; TRBD1 matches at 9 bases. The source was CD4+ T cells from peripheral blood mononuclear cells, collected in the second trimester of pregnancy. The receptor was isolated from a female donor with multiple sclerosis, enrolled in a pregnancy study. The CDR3 DNA is TGCGCCAGCAGCTCAACCGGGACAGGGAGCAACGAGCAGTACTTC. Amino acid sequence: CASSSTGTGSNEQYF.